The subject of this entry is one T cell receptor (beta chain). Its target is unknown. Other DNA sequences in the same sample also yield this CDR3. TCRdb's table, derived via immunoSEQ multiplex PCR, lists solely in-frame clones and lacks some. This table holds about 2 million clones, about 95% found once. The entry originates in a study of shared clonotypes between healthy human individuals. Study outcomes and limitations: Sorted-subset samples were not fully sequenced, rarefaction indicated.

V shed 4 bases and J shed 5 bases, with 8 bases lying between them. CDR1 and CDR2 (germline): SQVTM, ANQGSEA. The CDR3 has 11 residues. CD8 cells classed as naive were CD45RO-negative and positively selected for CCR7, excluding terminally differentiated effector memory CD45RA+ cells. Sequenced sample: naive CD8+ T cells sorted from blood. The source is a man between 18 and 29 years old in good health. The chain combines TRBV29-1 with TRBJ1-2; a weak D match, TRBD1 (6 bases). This CDR3 reads CSVGDNYGYTF. The CDR3 nucleotides are TGCAGCGTTGGGGACAATTATGGCTACACCTTC.